This paragraph covers one T cell receptor beta chain sequence. Its antigen is undetermined. This specimen belongs to a study of T cells after yellow fever vaccination. Study-wide findings and caveats: CD4 and CD8 compartments shared a small share of clonotypes.

Germline V gives CDR1 DFQATT, CDR2 SNEGSKA (reference sequence). The CDR3 sequence is 13 residues long. V lost 5 bases and J lost 5, with 15 bases in between. 5'RACE template switching generated TCR cDNA, adding a universal primer site and UMIs. TCRdb called the 5' RACE reads again in MiXCR, with one record for every CDR3 protein. The data contain 450,000 to 600,000 distinct CDR3 sequences, approximately 16% of them singletons. The specimen was PBMCs, collected less than 6 days after the first yellow fever vaccination. This receptor was identified in a man between 18 and 35 years old who received the YFV17D yellow fever vaccine. The rearrangement uses TRBV20-1 and TRBJ1-1; D is possibly TRBD1 (5 bases). The CDR3 loop reads CSAVLGESTEAFF. CDR3 nucleotide sequence: TGCAGTGCTGTATTAGGGGAATCTACTGAAGCTTTCTTT.